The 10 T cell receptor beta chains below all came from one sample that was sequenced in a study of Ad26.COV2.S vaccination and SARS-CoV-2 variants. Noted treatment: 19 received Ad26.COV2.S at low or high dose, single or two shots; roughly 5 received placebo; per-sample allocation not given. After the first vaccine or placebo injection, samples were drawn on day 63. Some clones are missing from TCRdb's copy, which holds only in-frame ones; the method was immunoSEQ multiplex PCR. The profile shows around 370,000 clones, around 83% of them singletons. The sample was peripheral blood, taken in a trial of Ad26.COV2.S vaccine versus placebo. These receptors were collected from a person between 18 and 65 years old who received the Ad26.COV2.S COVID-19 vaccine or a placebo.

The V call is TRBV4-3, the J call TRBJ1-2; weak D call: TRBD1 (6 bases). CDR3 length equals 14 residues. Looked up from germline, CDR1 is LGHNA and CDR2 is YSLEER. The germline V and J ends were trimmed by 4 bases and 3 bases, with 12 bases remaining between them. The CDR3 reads CASSPTGWDYGYTF. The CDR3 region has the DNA TGCGCCAGCAGCCCGACAGGTTGGGACTATGGCTACACCTTC.

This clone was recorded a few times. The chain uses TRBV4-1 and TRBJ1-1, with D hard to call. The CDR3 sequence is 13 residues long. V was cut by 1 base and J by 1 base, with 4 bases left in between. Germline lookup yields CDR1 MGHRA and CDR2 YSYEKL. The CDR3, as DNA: TGCGCCAGCAGCCAAGCCAAGAACACTGAAGCTTTCTTT. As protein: CASSQAKNTEAFF.

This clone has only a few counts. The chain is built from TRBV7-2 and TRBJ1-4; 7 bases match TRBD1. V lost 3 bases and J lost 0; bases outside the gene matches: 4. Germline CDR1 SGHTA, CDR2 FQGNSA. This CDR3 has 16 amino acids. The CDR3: CASSFQGGSTNEKLFF. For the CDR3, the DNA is TGTGCCAGCAGCTTTCAGGGGGGCTCAACTAATGAAAAACTGTTTTTT.

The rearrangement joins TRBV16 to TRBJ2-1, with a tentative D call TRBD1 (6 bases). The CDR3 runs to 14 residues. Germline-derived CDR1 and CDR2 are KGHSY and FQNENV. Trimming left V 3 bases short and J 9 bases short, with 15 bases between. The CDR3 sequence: CASSQGAGSGEQFF. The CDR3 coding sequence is TGTGCCAGCAGCCAGGGGGCAGGTTCGGGTGAGCAGTTCTTC.

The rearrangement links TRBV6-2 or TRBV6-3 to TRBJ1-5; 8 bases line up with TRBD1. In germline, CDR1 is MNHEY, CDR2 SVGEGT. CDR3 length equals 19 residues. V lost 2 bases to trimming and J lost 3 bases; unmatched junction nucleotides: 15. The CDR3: CASSYPKQGAGVYNQPQHF. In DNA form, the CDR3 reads TGTGCCAGCAGTTACCCGAAGCAGGGGGCAGGGGTATACAATCAGCCCCAGCATTTT.

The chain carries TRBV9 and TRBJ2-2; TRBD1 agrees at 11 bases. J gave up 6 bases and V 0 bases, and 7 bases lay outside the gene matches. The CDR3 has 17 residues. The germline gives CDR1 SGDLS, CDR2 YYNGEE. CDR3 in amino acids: CASSVDGTGGIAGELFF. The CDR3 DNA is TGTGCCAGCAGCGTAGACGGGACAGGGGGGATTGCCGGGGAGCTGTTTTTT. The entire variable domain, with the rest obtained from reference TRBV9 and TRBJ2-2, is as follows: DSGVTQTPKHLITATGQRVTLRCSPRSGDLSVYWYQQSLDQGLQFLIQYYNGEERAKGNILERFSAQQFPDLHSELNLSSLELGDSALYFCASSVDGTGGIAGELFFGEGSRLTVL.

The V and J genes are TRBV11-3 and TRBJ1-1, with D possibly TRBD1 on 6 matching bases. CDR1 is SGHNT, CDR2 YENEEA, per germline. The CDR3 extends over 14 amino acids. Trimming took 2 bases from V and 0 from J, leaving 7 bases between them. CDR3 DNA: TGTGCCAGCAGCTTACAGGGGCTGAACACTGAAGCTTTCTTT. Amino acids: CASSLQGLNTEAFF.

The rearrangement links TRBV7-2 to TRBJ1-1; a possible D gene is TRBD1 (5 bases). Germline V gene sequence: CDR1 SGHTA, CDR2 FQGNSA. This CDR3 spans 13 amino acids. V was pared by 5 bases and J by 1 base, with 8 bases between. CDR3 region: CASSVQENTEAFF. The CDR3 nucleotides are TGTGCCAGCAGCGTACAGGAGAACACTGAAGCTTTCTTT.

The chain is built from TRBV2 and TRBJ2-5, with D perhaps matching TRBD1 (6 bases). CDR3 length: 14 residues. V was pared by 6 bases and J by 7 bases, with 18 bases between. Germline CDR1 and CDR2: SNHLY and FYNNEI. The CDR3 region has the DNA TGTGCCAGCAGACACAGGGACCCTCGGGGGACCCAGTACTTC. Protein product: CASRHRDPRGTQYF.

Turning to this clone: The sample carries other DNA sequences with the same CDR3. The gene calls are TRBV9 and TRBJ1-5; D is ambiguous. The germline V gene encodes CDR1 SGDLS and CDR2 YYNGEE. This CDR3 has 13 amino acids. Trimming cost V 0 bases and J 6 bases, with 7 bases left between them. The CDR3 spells CASSVDAGQPQHF. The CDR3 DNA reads TGTGCCAGCAGCGTAGATGCTGGTCAGCCCCAGCATTTT.